These T cell receptor beta chains were read from a single sample in a study of T-cell reconstitution after alpha-beta-depleted transplantation in children. TCRdb analysed the PCR reads with MiXCR anew, one entry per CDR3 protein. The profile shows about 610,000 distinct CDR3 sequences, about 11% of them singletons. The sequences come from PBMCs from the stem cell graft donor, collected from the stem cell graft. All receptors derive from a human donor who donated a stem cell graft to a child with acute myeloid leukemia. Each CDR3 is given with its conserved first and last residue. Only some rows state a clone size, as once, few, many or a class for expanded clones.

few,TRBV12-3/TRBV12-4,CASSLMGSSNQPQHF
few,TRBV18,CASSPPGGVGLFNYGYTF
few,TRBV5-6,CASSKNTGTGSNQPQHF
few,TRBV4-3,CASSLERDRGPFKSYEQYF
.,TRBV29-1,CSVADSGQTQYF
many,TRBV6-2/TRBV6-3,CASSYPSDRDF
few,TRBV29-1,CSAGLGPYEQYF
many,TRBV10-3,CAISPERSSYNEQFF
.,TRBV7-2,CASSLADRGNTIYF
.,TRBV6-2/TRBV6-3,CASSYTANTEAFF
many,TRBV6-2/TRBV6-3,CASSYPLAGVFF
.,TRBV9,CASSVGGDTDTQYF
few,TRBV20-1,CSAEPGQGAGNIQYF
few,TRBV28,CASSLTGGARKYF
many,TRBV2,CASSGDRMEQFF
.,TRBV12-3/TRBV12-4,CASGRGNTIYF
few,TRBV27,CASSFPLAGASYEQYF
.,TRBV12-3/TRBV12-4,CASSVQGSNSPLHF
many,TRBV9,CASSVQSGTTGELFF
many,TRBV6-5,CASSYGASLLYGYTF
many,TRBV27,CASSLYPAGPYEQYF
few,TRBV5-1,CASSSGGVTDTQYF
.,TRBV20-1,CSARGAPGALTDTQYF
.,TRBV7-9,CASSALGGSNYGYTF
many,TRBV5-5,CASSFNSLSGMDEQFF
few,TRBV30,CAWSVPETQYF
few,TRBV20-1,CSARGSGETQYF
.,TRBV13,CASRPWAGGAHEQFF
many,TRBV6-2/TRBV6-3,CASSYPGIYEQYF
few,TRBV20-1,CSARDLLRGNEQYF
.,TRBV5-1,CASSTGDSYNEQFF
few,TRBV20-1,CSADQRESTDTQYF
.,TRBV7-2,CASSLGGTYGEQYF
.,TRBV29-1,CSVVWGGNEKLFF
many,TRBV20-1,CSATPVFWAGGETQYF
.,TRBV7-2,CASRRTRVSGYTF
.,TRBV15,CATSREEGTESYTF
.,TRBV6-5,CASSYSIPEGADTQYF
many,TRBV14,CASSQVPLSSLHF
.,TRBV2,CASSVGSGRDQETQYF
few,TRBV7-2,CASSSRQGYVYGYTF
.,TRBV20-1,CSARPSGGRLNYGYTF
.,TRBV4-2,CASSRYSGTGGENIQYF
once,TRBV28,CASSLSNSFRPIYNEQFF
.,TRBV29-1,CSVEVNGGKLFF
many,TRBV12-3/TRBV12-4,CASSLQGTQYF
many,TRBV7-6,CASSPSRWRNEQYF
few,TRBV27,CASSPLGGPRETQYF
many,TRBV10-3,CATTGTPHQGLFF
few,TRBV5-1,CASSSGTEGEQYF
few,TRBV7-9,CASSLGGLAGVRYEQYF
many,TRBV7-2,CASSTQRGGEQYF